The 10 T cell receptor beta chains presented below share a single source sample, sequenced in a study of T cell clonotyping in hematopoietic cell transplantation. The time point was: recipient sample about 28 days before transplant, after cytoreduction. Only in-frame clones appear in the TCRdb table, and some are missing; sequencing was by immunoSEQ multiplex PCR. The data show some 14,000 clones, around 80% seen once. The sample here was peripheral blood mononuclear cells, taken before stem cell transplant. The origin of the receptors is a man in his sixties with acute myeloid leukemia. Some clones in this sample may be carry-over from other donors' samples.

This clone was seen only a few times. The genes are TRBV5-4 and TRBJ1-2; D gene uncertain. Germline lookup yields CDR1 SGHNT and CDR2 YYREEE (reference sequence). CDR3 length: 12 residues. V gave up 7 bases and J gave up 3 bases, with 10 bases separating them. CDR3 bases: TGTGCCAGCTCATCATTGGACTATGGCTACACCTTC. Protein product: CASSSLDYGYTF.

This clone has a single count. DNA for the CDR3: TGTGCTAGTGGGTGGGACCCTGCTGGCTATGGCTACACCTTC. Residues: CASGWDPAGYGYTF. The chain joins TRBV12-5 to TRBJ1-2; a possible D gene is TRBD1 (5 bases). The CDR3 spans 14 residues. The germline V and J ends were trimmed by 6 bases and 4 bases, with 15 bases remaining between them. CDR1 is LGHNT, CDR2 FRNRAP, per germline.

The V gene is TRBV9, the J gene TRBJ2-3; TRBD2 aligns across 9 bases. With V trimmed by 3 bases and J by 0 bases, 8 bases remained unmatched. Germline CDR1 reads SGDLS; CDR2 reads YYNGEE. CDR3 length: 17 amino acids. The CDR3 bases are TGTGCCAGCAGCGCGGGGACTAGCTCACAAAGCACAGATACGCAGTATTTT. It specifies CASSAGTSSQSTDTQYF.

The chain uses TRBV19 and TRBJ1-1, with D possibly TRBD1 on 5 matching bases. The CDR3 has 15 residues. CDR1 LNHDA and CDR2 SQIVND come from the germline V gene (reference sequence). Deletions cut 0 bases from V and 2 bases from J, with 10 bases between. The CDR3 loop is CASSIDEGINTEAFF. The CDR3 region has the DNA TGTGCCAGTAGTATAGATGAGGGGATTAACACTGAAGCTTTCTTT.

The gene calls are TRBV4-2 and TRBJ2-3; 9 nucleotides agree with TRBD1. Germline CDR1 and CDR2: LGHNA and YNFKEQ. The CDR3 loop spans 15 amino acids. The ends lost 1 base at V and 1 base at J; junction bases unmatched: 0. In DNA form, the CDR3 reads TGTGCCAGCAGCCAAGGGACAGGGGGCACAGATACGCAGTATTTT. It translates to CASSQGTGGTDTQYF.

The chain recombines TRBV5-8 with TRBJ2-2; unclear D gene. CDR1 is SGHTS, CDR2 YDEGEE, per germline. The length of the CDR3 is 16 residues. V was clipped by 4 bases and J by 1 base, with 14 bases between them. This chain's CDR3 is CASSPGSKRNTGELFF. The CDR3 DNA follows: TGTGCCAGCAGCCCCGGATCCAAAAGGAACACCGGGGAGCTGTTTTTT.

The chain joins TRBV7-9 to TRBJ2-7, with 7 bases aligning to TRBD1. The length of the CDR3 is 12 residues. The ends lost 4 bases at V and 5 bases at J; junction bases unmatched: 2. Germline CDR1 is SEHNR and CDR2 is FQNEAQ (reference sequence). The CDR3 region is CASSSTGDEQYF. CDR3 nucleotide sequence: TGTGCCAGCAGCTCTACAGGGGACGAGCAGTACTTC.

The J gene is TRBJ1-1, the V gene TRBV7-9; unclear D gene. The CDR3 is made up of 13 amino acids. CDR1 is SEHNR, CDR2 FQNEAQ, per germline (reference sequence). The V gene lost 5 bases and the J gene lost 5 bases, with 12 bases spanning the gap. The CDR3 here is CASSVREETEAFF. As DNA, the CDR3 is TGTGCCAGCAGCGTCCGGGAAGAGACTGAAGCTTTCTTT.

The chain couples TRBV4-3 to TRBJ2-2; D remains ambiguous. V lost 0 bases and J 1 base, leaving 6 bases between the germline ends. This CDR3 comprises 15 residues. Germline lookup yields CDR1 LGHNA and CDR2 YSLEER. The CDR3 DNA sequence: TGCGCCAGCAGCCAAGAGGCAAGGAACACCGGGGAGCTGTTTTTT. It yields the protein CASSQEARNTGELFF.

This chain uses TRBV5-1 with TRBJ2-7; 9 bases align to TRBD2. V lost 2 bases to trimming and J lost 5 bases; unmatched junction nucleotides: 8. The CDR3 length is 15 residues. The germline CDR1 and CDR2 sequences are SGHRS and YFSETQ. The CDR3 DNA reads TGCGCCAGCAGCTTAGGCGGGGGGGCCATTGACGAGCAGTACTTC. This sequence encodes CASSLGGGAIDEQYF.